The present T cell receptor (beta chain) was sequenced within a study of response to subunit inactivated influenza vaccine. This clonotype was recorded a few times. Its matching antigen is unknown. Broader study findings: New T cells are recruited in small numbers by each seasonal influenza vaccination, according to the authors' suggestion.

TCRdb analysed the RT-PCR reads with MiXCR anew, one entry per CDR3 protein. The table lists around 520,000 distinct CDR3 sequences, less than 30% of them singletons. Here the sequenced sample was CD4+ T cells sorted from PBMCs, taken approximately 5 days after vaccination. This TCR came from a man between 45 and 60 years old who received an inactivated influenza vaccine.

Written as DNA, the CDR3 is TGTGCCAGCAGTCTACGACTCCAGGGCACAGATACGCAGTATTTT. It codes for CASSLRLQGTDTQYF. The chain links TRBV25-1 to TRBJ2-3, with D hard to call. Germline CDR1 is MGHDK and CDR2 is SYGVNS. This CDR3 has 15 amino acids. V was shortened by 5 bases and J by 1 base, with 13 bases between the two germline ends.